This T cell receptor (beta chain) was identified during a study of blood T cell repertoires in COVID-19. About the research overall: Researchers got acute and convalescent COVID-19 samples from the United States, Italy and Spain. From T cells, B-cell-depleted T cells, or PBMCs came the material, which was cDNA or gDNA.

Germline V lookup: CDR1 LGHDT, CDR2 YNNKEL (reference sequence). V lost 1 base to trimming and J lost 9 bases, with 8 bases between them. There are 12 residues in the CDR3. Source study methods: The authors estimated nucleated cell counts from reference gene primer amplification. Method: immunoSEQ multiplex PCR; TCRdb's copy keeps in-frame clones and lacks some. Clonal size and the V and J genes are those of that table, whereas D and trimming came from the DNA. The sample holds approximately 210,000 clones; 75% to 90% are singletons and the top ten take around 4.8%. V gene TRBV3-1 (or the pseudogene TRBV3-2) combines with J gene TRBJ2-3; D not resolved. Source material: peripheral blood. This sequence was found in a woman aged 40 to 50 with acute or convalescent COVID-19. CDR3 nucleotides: TGTGCCAGCAGCCAAGGGCTTTACACGCAGTATTTT. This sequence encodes CASSQGLYTQYF.